The 27 T cell receptor beta chains below were found in one sample sequenced in a study of blood T cell repertoires in COVID-19. Here immunoSEQ multiplex PCR was the method, and the copy in TCRdb shows in-frame clones only, minus some. The sample holds approximately 150,000 clones, approximately 88% seen once. Sequences were obtained from peripheral blood. These TCRs come from a human donor in a cohort sampled during active COVID-19.

V is TRBV6-5 and J is TRBJ1-6; 11 nucleotides line up with TRBD1. The CDR3 totals 14 residues. J gave up 8 bases and V 6 bases, and 3 bases lay outside the gene matches. Germline V gene data show CDR1 as MNHEY and CDR2 as SVGAGI. This CDR3 reads CASRVGQGDSPLHF. The CDR3 bases are TGTGCCAGCAGGGTGGGACAGGGGGATTCACCCCTCCACTTT.

The rearrangement uses TRBV6-2 or TRBV6-3 and TRBJ2-3, with D perhaps TRBD1 (6 bases). The CDR3 runs to 16 residues. V lost 0 bases, J lost 2 bases, and 12 bases lay in between. Germline V gene data show CDR1 as MNHEY and CDR2 as SVGEGT. The CDR3 coding sequence is TGTGCCAGCAGTTACTCAGGGGGAGTCTACACAGATACGCAGTATTTT. Protein: CASSYSGGVYTDTQYF.

The chain carries TRBV4-3 and TRBJ1-5; D gene ambiguous. This CDR3 spans 15 amino acids. V shed 0 bases and J shed 2 bases, with 8 bases lying between them. Germline V gene data show CDR1 as LGHNA and CDR2 as YSLEER. The CDR3 loop reads CASSQDGTGNQPQHF. DNA for the CDR3: TGCGCCAGCAGCCAAGATGGCACAGGCAATCAGCCCCAGCATTTT.

This chain uses TRBV4-1 with TRBJ2-3; tentatively, D is TRBD2 (6 bases). V lost 6 bases to trimming and J lost 11 bases, with 18 bases between them. Germline CDR1 MGHRA, CDR2 YSYEKL. The CDR3 has 13 residues. The CDR3 DNA sequence: TGCGCCAGCAGTCCTCGCGAGTCCGGGGGGCAGTATTTT. As protein: CASSPRESGGQYF.

J is TRBJ2-2 and V is TRBV3-1 (or the pseudogene TRBV3-2), with D possibly being TRBD2 (5 bases). The CDR3 has 18 amino acids. Trimming pared 4 bases from V and 4 bases from J, leaving 22 bases between. Germline CDR1 LGHDT, CDR2 YNNKEL (reference sequence). The DNA of the CDR3 is TGTGCCAGCAGCCTTATATACGCACCGAGGGTCGGCACCGGGGAGCTGTTTTTT. This sequence encodes CASSLIYAPRVGTGELFF.

The V and J genes are TRBV27 and TRBJ1-2; D unclear. Germline V gene data show CDR1 as MNHEY and CDR2 as SMNVEV (reference sequence). Trimming cost V 6 bases and J 4 bases, with 12 bases left between them. There are 13 residues in the CDR3. The CDR3 reads CASRLLGGYGYTF. CDR3 nucleotides: TGTGCCAGCAGGCTACTTGGCGGCTATGGCTACACCTTC.

The chain employs TRBV19 and TRBJ2-1; tentatively, D is TRBD1 (5 bases). The CDR3 sequence is 15 residues long. From germline, CDR1 is LNHDA and CDR2 SQIVND (reference sequence). V was pared by 4 bases and J by 7 bases, with 17 bases between. The CDR3 region is CASSKGDPLVNEQFF. The CDR3 DNA reads TGTGCCAGTAGTAAAGGGGATCCACTTGTGAATGAGCAGTTCTTC.

V and J are TRBV19 and TRBJ1-2; TRBD1 agrees at 8 bases. V trimming: 6 bases; J trimming: 3 bases; junction bases outside the gene matches: 12. CDR3 size: 16 residues. Per the germline V gene, CDR1 is LNHDA and CDR2 is SQIVND (reference sequence). The CDR3 DNA follows: TGTGCCAGTAGAGCGATCGGACAGGGAGTCTACTATGGCTACACCTTC. Translating it yields CASRAIGQGVYYGYTF. The complete variable domain, with remaining parts taken from reference TRBV19 and TRBJ1-2, reads DGGITQSPKYLFRKEGQNVTLSCEQNLNHDAMYWYRQDPGQGLRLIYYSQIVNDFQKGDIAEGYSVSREKKESFPLTVTSAQKNPTAFYLCASRAIGQGVYYGYTFGSGTRLTVV.

The chain recombines TRBV6-1 with TRBJ2-7; 10 bases agree with TRBD1. CDR1 is MNHNS and CDR2 is SASEGT in the germline V gene. The CDR3 covers 14 residues. V lost 2 bases, J lost 4 bases, and 2 bases stayed unmatched. The CDR3 DNA is TGTGCCAGCAGTGAAAGGGACAGGGGTTACGAGCAGTACTTC. This encodes CASSERDRGYEQYF.

The chain recombines TRBV29-1 with TRBJ1-1, with D maybe TRBD1 (5 bases). The CDR3 is 15 amino acids. Trimming left V 5 bases short and J 6 bases short, with 22 bases between. Germline V CDR1 and CDR2: SQVTM, ANQGSEA. The CDR3 here is CSVPPHPGRVAEAFF. The CDR3 DNA sequence: TGCAGCGTTCCCCCCCATCCAGGGCGAGTTGCTGAAGCTTTCTTT.

Turning to this clone: Other DNA sequences of this sample code for an identical CDR3. The chain combines TRBV5-4 with TRBJ2-5, with 7 bases matching TRBD1. J gave up 3 bases and V 5 bases, and 4 bases lay outside the gene matches. CDR1 SGHNT and CDR2 YYREEE come from the germline V gene (reference sequence). CDR3 length: 13 amino acids. The CDR3 is CASSSDREETQYF. Written as DNA, the CDR3 is TGTGCCAGCAGTTCCGACAGGGAAGAGACCCAGTACTTC. The complete variable domain, with remaining parts taken from reference TRBV5-4 and TRBJ2-5, reads ETGVTQSPTHLIKTRGQQVTLRCSSQSGHNTVSWYQQALGQGPQFIFQYYREEENGRGNFPPRFSGLQFPNYSSELNVNALELDDSALYLCASSSDREETQYFGPGTRLLVL.

The chain links TRBV4-3 to TRBJ1-2; tentatively, D is TRBD1 (5 bases). V was trimmed by 1 base and J by 7 bases, leaving 16 bases between them. This CDR3 region has 15 residues. The germline V gene has CDR1 LGHNA and CDR2 YSLEER. The CDR3 spells CASSQGGTAMGGYTF. CDR3 sequence (DNA): TGCGCCAGCAGCCAAGGAGGGACTGCTATGGGTGGCTACACCTTC.

This clone was seen more than once but under ten times. J is TRBJ1-5 and V is TRBV2; D might be TRBD1 (5 bases). Germline V CDR1 and CDR2: SNHLY, FYNNEI. Trimming pared 7 bases from V and 2 bases from J, leaving 21 bases between. CDR3 size: 17 residues. CDR3 residues: CASTPAAGQGGNQPQHF. DNA for the CDR3: TGTGCCAGCACCCCTGCGGCAGGGCAAGGGGGCAATCAGCCCCAGCATTTT.

The V call is TRBV7-9, the J call TRBJ2-1; the D gene is possibly TRBD1 (5 bases). Trimming took 3 bases from V and 5 from J, leaving 8 bases between them. This CDR3 has 13 amino acids. Germline V gene data show CDR1 as SEHNR and CDR2 as FQNEAQ (reference sequence). The CDR3 loop reads CASSLDTNNEQFF. In DNA form, the CDR3 reads TGTGCCAGCAGCTTGGACACGAACAATGAGCAGTTCTTC.

The chain couples TRBV7-9 to TRBJ2-3, with unresolved D. Looked up from germline, CDR1 is SEHNR and CDR2 is FQNEAQ (reference sequence). Trimming pared 5 bases from V and 2 bases from J, leaving 14 bases between. The CDR3 covers 15 residues. The CDR3 is CASSHLRRNTDTQYF. DNA for the CDR3: TGTGCCAGCAGCCACTTGAGGAGAAACACAGATACGCAGTATTTT.

The rearrangement uses TRBV6-6 and TRBJ1-4; TRBD1 matches at 9 bases. There are 13 residues in the CDR3. Germline V gene lookup returns CDR1 MNHNY and CDR2 SVGAGI (reference sequence). J gave up 4 bases and V 11 bases, and 5 bases lay outside the gene matches. Here the CDR3 reads CAGATGGNEKLFF. The CDR3 DNA reads as TGTGCCGGGGCGACAGGGGGTAATGAAAAACTGTTTTTT.

This clone is a singleton in its sample. The chain is built from TRBV5-1 and TRBJ2-7; 7 positions agree with TRBD1. The germline V gene encodes CDR1 SGHRS and CDR2 YFSETQ. V lost 0 bases, J lost 7 bases, and 4 bases stayed unmatched. This CDR3 comprises 13 residues. The CDR3 sequence is CASSLAGTVEQYF. The CDR3 DNA reads as TGCGCCAGCAGCTTGGCCGGGACAGTAGAGCAGTACTTC. The full variable domain, its missing parts supplied by reference TRBV5-1 and TRBJ2-7, is KAGVTQTPRYLIKTRGQQVTLSCSPISGHRSVSWYQQTPGQGLQFLFEYFSETQRNKGNFPGRFSGRQFSNSRSEMNVSTLELGDSALYLCASSLAGTVEQYFGPGTRLTVT.

The chain employs TRBV24-1 and TRBJ2-3, with TRBD1 matching over 11 bases. Trimming removed 0 bases from V and 6 bases from J; junction bases left unmatched: 7. In germline, CDR1 is KGHDR, CDR2 SFDVKD. This CDR3 spans 17 amino acids. The CDR3 DNA is TGTGCCACCAGTGATTTGGGACAGGGGGCGCTGGGGGATACGCAGTATTTT. Amino acid sequence: CATSDLGQGALGDTQYF.

V and J are TRBV7-2 and TRBJ1-6; a weak D match, TRBD1 (6 bases). The CDR3 is made up of 15 amino acids. Germline assignment: CDR1 SGHTA and CDR2 FQGNSA. V lost 1 base and J lost 8, with 12 bases in between. DNA of the CDR3: TGTGCCAGCAGCTTAGGAGGACAGCCGCATTCACCCCTCCACTTT. Its protein is CASSLGGQPHSPLHF.

This chain uses TRBV5-5 with TRBJ2-7; a possible D gene is TRBD2 (7 bases). The germline gives CDR1 SGHKS, CDR2 YYEKEE (reference sequence). Trimming took off 3 bases at V and 4 bases at J, with 14 bases between the two ends. The CDR3 consists of 14 residues. CDR3 sequence: CASSSRGGQYEQYF. CDR3 bases: TGTGCCAGCAGCTCCAGGGGAGGGCAGTACGAGCAGTACTTC.

The chain links TRBV5-4 to TRBJ1-2; TRBD1 is a possible D gene (5 bases). Germline loops: CDR1 SGHNT, CDR2 YYREEE (reference sequence). V was pared by 4 bases and J by 4 bases, with 11 bases between. The CDR3 runs 13 residues. The CDR3 DNA reads TGTGCCAGCAGCACCGACAGTCCCTATGGCTACACCTTC. Encoded protein: CASSTDSPYGYTF.

V and J are TRBV6-5 and TRBJ2-4; a possible D gene is TRBD2 (5 bases). Between the trimmed V and J ends, which lost 5 bases and 0 bases, there was a span of 11 bases. From germline, CDR1 is MNHEY and CDR2 SVGAGI. This CDR3 region has 15 residues. CDR3 residues: CASSPGLLAKNIQYF. CDR3 DNA: TGTGCCAGCAGTCCAGGACTTTTAGCCAAAAACATTCAGTACTTC.

V gene TRBV10-3 combines with J gene TRBJ2-5; possible D gene TRBD1, 6 bases. From germline, CDR1 is ENHRY and CDR2 SYGVKD. V was pared by 3 bases and J by 6 bases, with 14 bases between. CDR3 length equals 14 residues. Written as DNA, the CDR3 is TGTGCCATCAGTGAATCGAGACAGGCGCAGACCCAGTACTTC. Translation: CAISESRQAQTQYF.

This chain uses TRBV19 with TRBJ1-5; D is perhaps TRBD1 (6 bases). This CDR3 has 14 residues. CDR1 is LNHDA and CDR2 is SQIVND in the germline V gene (reference sequence). V lost 4 bases, J lost 6 bases, and 13 bases lay in between. This CDR3 reads CASSTPDRSQPQHF. In nucleotides, the CDR3 is TGTGCCAGTAGTACCCCCGACAGGAGTCAGCCCCAGCATTTT.

The V call is TRBV30, the J call TRBJ2-5; 10 bases map to TRBD2. V was clipped by 8 bases and J by 2 bases; unmatched bases: 8. The CDR3 covers 14 residues. The V gene's germline CDR1 is GTSNPN and CDR2 SVGIG (reference sequence). CDR3 protein: CAGLLAGEQETQYF. The CDR3 nucleotides are TGTGCCGGCTTGCTAGCGGGGGAACAAGAGACCCAGTACTTC.

The CDR3 loop reads CASSPSPGTGGVGGYTF. The DNA for the CDR3 is TGCGCCAGCAGCCCCAGTCCCGGGACAGGGGGCGTCGGTGGCTACACCTTC. V and J are TRBV5-1 and TRBJ1-2, with 12 bases fitting TRBD1. CDR1 and CDR2 (germline): SGHRS, YFSETQ. The CDR3 has 17 amino acids. The V segment lost 4 bases and the J segment 7 bases; nucleotides outside the gene matches: 14.

The chain recombines TRBV14 with TRBJ2-5; 7 nucleotides align to TRBD2. J gave up 5 bases and V 4 bases, and 10 bases lay outside the gene matches. CDR1 SGHDN and CDR2 FVKESK come from the germline V gene. There are 15 residues in the CDR3. The DNA of the CDR3 is TGTGCCAGCAGCCCTCGACTAGCCCAGTTGGAGACCCAGTACTTC. Amino acid sequence: CASSPRLAQLETQYF. Together with reference TRBV14 and TRBJ2-5, the CDR3 gives the full variable domain: EAGVTQFPSHSVIEKGQTVTLRCDPISGHDNLYWYRRVMGKEIKFLLHFVKESKQDESGMPNNRFLAERTGGTYSTLKVQPAELEDSGVYFCASSPRLAQLETQYFGPGTRLLVL.